One sample yielded the 8 T cell receptor beta chains listed below, sequenced in a study of cytomegalovirus exposure and HLA in healthy donors. PCR was performed using 60 Vbeta and 13 Jbeta primers. Repertoires were generated with immunoSEQ multiplex PCR, while TCRdb's copy carries only in-frame clones and drops some. The table records hundreds of thousands of clones, less than 85% of them present only once. Sequenced sample: PBMCs. These receptors originate from a man aged 18 to 29 in good health and CMV-seronegative.

The CDR3 nucleotides read TGCGCCAGCAGCGCAACAGGGACCGGGGCCAACGTCCTGACTTTC. It yields the protein CASSATGTGANVLTF. The V call is TRBV5-1, the J call TRBJ2-6; TRBD1 is a possible D gene (6 bases). This CDR3 spans 15 amino acids. Germline V gene lookup returns CDR1 SGHRS and CDR2 YFSETQ. V was clipped by 4 bases and J by 4 bases, with 12 bases between them.

The J gene is TRBJ2-7, the V gene TRBV4-1; perhaps TRBD2 as D (6 bases). The germline V and J ends were trimmed by 1 base and 3 bases, with 16 bases remaining between them. From germline, CDR1 is MGHRA and CDR2 YSYEKL. This CDR3 is built from 16 residues. The CDR3, as DNA: TGCGCCAGCAGCCAAGTCGCCGGGACTCCCTACTACGAGCAGTACTTC. It encodes CASSQVAGTPYYEQYF.

A few counts support this clone. This chain joins TRBV7-7 and TRBJ2-1; 9 positions match TRBD2. This CDR3 is 13 amino acids long. Germline V lookup: CDR1 SSHAT, CDR2 FNYEAQ (reference sequence). CDR3 sequence: CASAREGFYEQFF. The CDR3 region has the DNA TGTGCTAGCGCGCGGGAGGGGTTCTATGAGCAGTTCTTC.

The chain carries TRBV11-2 and TRBJ2-3; the match to TRBD2 covers 8 bases. Germline CDR1 reads SGHAT; CDR2 reads FQNNGV. This CDR3 region has 16 residues. V trimming: 5 bases; J trimming: 0 bases; junction bases outside the gene matches: 7. The CDR3: CASSPRLAFSTDTQYF. DNA for the CDR3: TGTGCCAGCAGCCCTCGACTAGCGTTTAGCACAGATACGCAGTATTTT.

The chain employs TRBV19 and TRBJ1-6; D is undetermined. This CDR3 region has 17 residues. Trimming removed 4 bases from V and 3 bases from J, with 16 bases in between. Germline V lookup: CDR1 LNHDA, CDR2 SQIVND (reference sequence). CDR3 sequence (DNA): TGTGCCAGTAGTAAATTAACGGGGAACGGCTATAATTCACCCCTCCACTTT. Translation gives CASSKLTGNGYNSPLHF. Variable domain in full (rest from reference TRBV19 and TRBJ1-6): DGGITQSPKYLFRKEGQNVTLSCEQNLNHDAMYWYRQDPGQGLRLIYYSQIVNDFQKGDIAEGYSVSREKKESFPLTVTSAQKNPTAFYLCASSKLTGNGYNSPLHFGNGTRLTVT.

The chain combines TRBV7-3 with TRBJ2-5, with TRBD2 matching over 8 bases. From germline, CDR1 is SGHTA and CDR2 FQGTGA. The CDR3 runs 15 residues. J gave up 0 bases and V 5 bases, and 5 bases lay outside the gene matches. This chain's CDR3 is CASSLDGRDQETQYF. The CDR3 coding sequence is TGTGCCAGCAGCCTAGACGGGAGGGACCAAGAGACCCAGTACTTC. The full variable domain, with the rest looked up from reference TRBV7-3 and TRBJ2-5, is GAGVSQTPSNKVTEKGKYVELRCDPISGHTALYWYRQSLGQGPEFLIYFQGTGAADDSGLPNDRFFAVRPEGSVSTLKIQRTERGDSAVYLCASSLDGRDQETQYFGPGTRLLVL.

The chain couples TRBV2 to TRBJ2-7; maybe TRBD2 (7 bases). V was cut by 6 bases and J by 0 bases, with 15 bases left in between. Per the germline V gene, CDR1 is SNHLY and CDR2 is FYNNEI. There are 15 residues in the CDR3. The CDR3 protein is CASRGAAGISYEQYF. The CDR3 DNA reads TGTGCCAGCAGGGGGGCAGCGGGGATCTCCTACGAGCAGTACTTC.

The chain joins TRBV19 to TRBJ1-5; perhaps TRBD1 as D (5 bases). Germline V gene lookup returns CDR1 LNHDA and CDR2 SQIVND (reference sequence). V lost 3 bases and J lost 2, with 11 bases in between. There are 15 residues in the CDR3. CDR3 bases: TGTGCCAGTAGTATCTCTGGACAAGGCAATCAGCCCCAGCATTTT. Its translation is CASSISGQGNQPQHF.